The present T cell receptor (beta chain) was sequenced within a study of tumor-infiltrating lymphocytes in primary liver carcinoma. Study observations and caveats: Comparison of CD4+ and CD8+ repertoires was precluded by bulk unsorted samples.

A primer matching the constant region was used to make TCR beta cDNA from approximately 500 ng of total RNA. Modified slightly, ARM-PCR produced TCR beta libraries over three nested multiplex PCR rounds. TCRdb independently ran MiXCR on the multiplex PCR reads; one entry per CDR3 protein. The sample has about 300,000 distinct CDR3 sequences, around three fifths seen once; the top ten hold roughly 9%. The study extracted blood RNA from unsorted whole blood and also extracted germline DNA. As to this clonotype: Its antigen remains unknown. One base away lies a much larger clone, so this may be a sequencing read error.

The sequenced sample was peripheral blood. The receptor comes from a man in his forties or fifties with primary liver carcinoma and hepatitis B virus infection.

For the CDR3, the DNA is TGCAGCGTTGAAGGGACTAGGGTCTACAATGAGAAGTTCTTC. Protein product: CSVEGTRVYNEKFF. The V gene is TRBV29-1, the J gene TRBJ2-1, with TRBD2 matching over 7 bases. The CDR3 has 14 amino acids. CDR1 is SQVTM, CDR2 ANQGSEA, per germline.